The rows below give T cell receptor beta chains drawn from one sample of a study of identical twins. From the 5' RACE reads, TCRdb called clonotypes with MiXCR, one entry per CDR3 protein. Among a few hundred thousand distinct CDR3 sequences, approximately 8.3% were seen once, and the ten largest hold approximately 3%. These records were also assigned to another study, of yellow fever vaccine responses in identical twins.

The sequenced sample was CD8+ T cells sorted from blood. The receptors were gathered from a young woman in good health. Each CDR3 is given with its conserved first and last residue. A D gene is named only where the DNA matches it firmly. For some rows the clone size is stated as once, few or many, or as a class when expanded; others skip it.

j_call: TRBJ2-7; clone_size: few; d_call: TRBD2; v_call: TRBV28; cdr3_nt: TGTGCCAGCAGTTTCATACCGGGACTAGGGGAGGACGAGCAGTACTTC; cdr3_aa: CASSFIPGLGEDEQYF
j_call: TRBJ2-7; clone_size: few; d_call: .; v_call: TRBV27; cdr3_nt: TGTGCCAGCGCATCGAGGGATAGCTCCTACGAGCAGTACTTC; cdr3_aa: CASASRDSSYEQYF
j_call: TRBJ2-1; clone_size: many; d_call: .; v_call: TRBV11-2; cdr3_nt: TGTGCCAGCAGCTTAGGTCCCGCGGGAGAGCAGTTCTTC; cdr3_aa: CASSLGPAGEQFF
j_call: TRBJ2-3; clone_size: .; d_call: .; v_call: TRBV10-1; cdr3_nt: TGCGCCAGCAGTCCCCTGGATGAGCGTTTCACAGATACGCAGTATTTT; cdr3_aa: CASSPLDERFTDTQYF
j_call: TRBJ2-7; clone_size: .; d_call: .; v_call: TRBV5-1; cdr3_nt: TGCGTAAGAAGGGACACCACCTACGAGCAGTACTTC; cdr3_aa: CVRRDTTYEQYF
j_call: TRBJ2-7; clone_size: few; d_call: TRBD1; v_call: TRBV28; cdr3_nt: TGTGCCAGCAACATACCTGGGGACAGGGGCGGCGAGCAGTACTTC; cdr3_aa: CASNIPGDRGGEQYF
j_call: TRBJ1-3; clone_size: .; d_call: .; v_call: TRBV27; cdr3_nt: TGTGCCAGCAGTTCCCGCCGCAGCGGGGAAGGAAACACCATATATTTT; cdr3_aa: CASSSRRSGEGNTIYF
j_call: TRBJ2-1; clone_size: few; d_call: TRBD2; v_call: TRBV4-2; cdr3_nt: TGTGCCAGCAGCCAAGCCGGGACTAGTAATGTTAATGAGCAGTTCTTC; cdr3_aa: CASSQAGTSNVNEQFF
j_call: TRBJ2-7; clone_size: few; d_call: .; v_call: TRBV13; cdr3_nt: TGTGCCAGCAGCCCCCCAGAGCGAGAGGGCGAGCAGTACTTC; cdr3_aa: CASSPPEREGEQYF
j_call: TRBJ2-1; clone_size: few; d_call: TRBD2; v_call: TRBV6-2/TRBV6-3; cdr3_nt: TGTGCCAGCAGTTATACCCAGAGGCTAGCGGGAGAGCAGTTCTTC; cdr3_aa: CASSYTQRLAGEQFF
j_call: TRBJ2-7; clone_size: many; d_call: .; v_call: TRBV12-3/TRBV12-4; cdr3_nt: TGTGCCAGCAGTTTCGGTGGATCCCCCTACGAGCAGTACTTC; cdr3_aa: CASSFGGSPYEQYF
j_call: TRBJ2-7; clone_size: few; d_call: .; v_call: TRBV4-3; cdr3_nt: TGCGCCAGCAGCCAAGACGAGGGGGCCTACGAGCAGTACTTC; cdr3_aa: CASSQDEGAYEQYF
j_call: TRBJ2-7; clone_size: many; d_call: TRBD1; v_call: TRBV11-2; cdr3_nt: TGTGCCAGCAGCTACGGGACAGAAAGAACTTACGAGCAGTACTTC; cdr3_aa: CASSYGTERTYEQYF
j_call: TRBJ2-1; clone_size: .; d_call: TRBD2; v_call: TRBV10-2; cdr3_nt: TGCGCCAGCAATCCTACTAGCGGTTATTACAATGAGCAGTTCTTC; cdr3_aa: CASNPTSGYYNEQFF
j_call: TRBJ2-7; clone_size: few; d_call: .; v_call: TRBV20-1; cdr3_nt: TGCAGTGCCTTGCGGGACGAGAGCTCCTACGAGCAGTACTTC; cdr3_aa: CSALRDESSYEQYF
j_call: TRBJ2-2; clone_size: many; d_call: .; v_call: TRBV11-2; cdr3_nt: TGTGCCAGCAGATCCCAGACTAGTTTCGGGGAGCTGTTTTTT; cdr3_aa: CASRSQTSFGELFF
j_call: TRBJ2-1; clone_size: few; d_call: TRBD2; v_call: TRBV14; cdr3_nt: TGTGCCAGCAGCCACGGAGCGGGAGTGGGCAATGAGCAGTTCTTC; cdr3_aa: CASSHGAGVGNEQFF
j_call: TRBJ2-2; clone_size: many; d_call: .; v_call: TRBV7-6; cdr3_nt: TGTGCCAGCACCCCCACCGGGGAGCTGTTTTTT; cdr3_aa: CASTPTGELFF
j_call: TRBJ2-7; clone_size: few; d_call: .; v_call: TRBV24-1; cdr3_nt: TGTGCCACCAGTGATGATTACTACGAGCAGTACTTC; cdr3_aa: CATSDDYYEQYF
j_call: TRBJ2-3; clone_size: .; d_call: .; v_call: TRBV19; cdr3_nt: TGTGCCAGTAGTATGCAGGACAGACCCTTTGATACGCAGTATTTT; cdr3_aa: CASSMQDRPFDTQYF
j_call: TRBJ2-2; clone_size: many; d_call: .; v_call: TRBV4-2; cdr3_nt: TGTGCCAGCAGCCAAGACGGCCCAATGAGACCCGGGGAGCTGTTTTTT; cdr3_aa: CASSQDGPMRPGELFF
j_call: TRBJ2-1; clone_size: .; d_call: TRBD2; v_call: TRBV27; cdr3_nt: TGTGCCAGCAGTCTTAGCGGGAGTCTCTACAATGAGCAGTTCTTC; cdr3_aa: CASSLSGSLYNEQFF
j_call: TRBJ2-1; clone_size: .; d_call: TRBD1; v_call: TRBV5-1; cdr3_nt: TGCGCCAGCAGCAACCGACAGGGGGCGGGGAATGAGGAGTTCTTC; cdr3_aa: CASSNRQGAGNEEFF
j_call: TRBJ2-1; clone_size: few; d_call: .; v_call: TRBV4-3; cdr3_nt: TGCGCCAGCAGCCCATTGGCGGGCATCCCGGTCAATGAGCAGTTCTTC; cdr3_aa: CASSPLAGIPVNEQFF
j_call: TRBJ2-2; clone_size: many; d_call: .; v_call: TRBV11-2; cdr3_nt: TGTGCCAGCAGCTTAGTCCCCCTCGGGGAGCTGTTTTTT; cdr3_aa: CASSLVPLGELFF
j_call: TRBJ2-5; clone_size: many; d_call: TRBD1; v_call: TRBV4-3; cdr3_nt: TGCGCCAGCAGCCAATCTTACGGACAGGGTGGGGAGACCCAGTACTTC; cdr3_aa: CASSQSYGQGGETQYF
j_call: TRBJ2-7; clone_size: few; d_call: TRBD1; v_call: TRBV7-9; cdr3_nt: TGTGCCAGCAGTGATCTAGGACAGGCGACCTACGAGCAGTACTTC; cdr3_aa: CASSDLGQATYEQYF
j_call: TRBJ1-3; clone_size: .; d_call: .; v_call: TRBV9; cdr3_nt: TGTGCCAGCGGGGGGTCTGGAGGGAACACCATATATTTT; cdr3_aa: CASGGSGGNTIYF
j_call: TRBJ2-1; clone_size: few; d_call: .; v_call: TRBV10-2; cdr3_nt: TGCGCCAGCAGTGTTGGGACTTCCTACAATGAGCAGTTCTTC; cdr3_aa: CASSVGTSYNEQFF
j_call: TRBJ2-5; clone_size: .; d_call: .; v_call: TRBV27; cdr3_nt: TGTGCCAGCAGGCCCGGGACTCAGAAAGAGACCCAGTACTTC; cdr3_aa: CASRPGTQKETQYF
j_call: TRBJ2-7; clone_size: few; d_call: .; v_call: TRBV7-9; cdr3_nt: TGTGCCAGCAGCTCGGGGGACAGCTCCTACGAGCAGTACTTC; cdr3_aa: CASSSGDSSYEQYF
j_call: TRBJ2-1; clone_size: few; d_call: .; v_call: TRBV6-5; cdr3_nt: TGTGCCAGCAGTTACGCCTTTGGGGGCGACAATGAGCAGTTCTTC; cdr3_aa: CASSYAFGGDNEQFF
j_call: TRBJ2-7; clone_size: few; d_call: .; v_call: TRBV11-2; cdr3_nt: TGTGCCAGCAGCTTAATTGACGGACTGCTCTCCTACGAGCAGTACTTC; cdr3_aa: CASSLIDGLLSYEQYF
j_call: TRBJ2-3; clone_size: few; d_call: .; v_call: TRBV7-9; cdr3_nt: TGTGCCAGCAGCTCGCAACTAGGGAAAAACACAGATACGCAGTATTTT; cdr3_aa: CASSSQLGKNTDTQYF
j_call: TRBJ2-5; clone_size: few; d_call: .; v_call: TRBV19; cdr3_nt: TGTGCCACAGGGGCTATGTGGGAAGAGACCCAGTACTTC; cdr3_aa: CATGAMWEETQYF
j_call: TRBJ2-2; clone_size: many; d_call: TRBD1; v_call: TRBV20-1; cdr3_nt: TGCAGTGCTAGTAGGGGGCTCAACACCGGGGAGCTGTTTTTT; cdr3_aa: CSASRGLNTGELFF
j_call: TRBJ2-7; clone_size: few; d_call: TRBD1; v_call: TRBV3-1; cdr3_nt: TGTGCCAGCAGCAACGTATTACAGGGGAACTCCTACGAGCAGTACTTC; cdr3_aa: CASSNVLQGNSYEQYF
j_call: TRBJ1-2; clone_size: few; d_call: .; v_call: TRBV9; cdr3_nt: TGTGCCAGCAGCGTAGAGGCGGGGCAATGGAACTATGGCTACACCTTC; cdr3_aa: CASSVEAGQWNYGYTF
j_call: TRBJ1-1; clone_size: many; d_call: .; v_call: TRBV12-3/TRBV12-4; cdr3_nt: TGTGCCAGCAGTTTGTCACTGAACACTGAAGCTTTCTTT; cdr3_aa: CASSLSLNTEAFF
j_call: TRBJ2-7; clone_size: .; d_call: TRBD1; v_call: TRBV28; cdr3_nt: TGTGCCAGCAGTTCCACCCCAGGGGGTCCAACCTACGAGCGGTACTTC; cdr3_aa: CASSSTPGGPTYERYF
j_call: TRBJ1-2; clone_size: few; d_call: .; v_call: TRBV12-3/TRBV12-4; cdr3_nt: TGTGCCAGCAGTATGAGCAGTACCTATGGCTACACCTTC; cdr3_aa: CASSMSSTYGYTF